There are many counts of the clone carrying this T cell receptor beta chain. The CDR3 length is 14 residues. In germline, CDR1 is MDHEN, CDR2 SYDVKM. V was clipped by 2 bases and J by 5 bases, with 12 bases between them. This sample is part of a study of T cells in Graves' hyperthyroidism and ophthalmopathy. Study details: Upon initial diagnosis and before any treatment, peripheral blood was collected.

TCR beta CDR3 regions were amplified from RNA. The TCR CDR3 first-round RT-PCR relied on the HTBI primer set. Each CDR3 protein is one row after TCRdb ran MiXCR on the multiplex PCR reads. The data show 380,000 or so distinct CDR3 sequences, with 13% seen just once and 20% to 25% held by the top ten. This clonotype originated in a man aged 25 to 40 with Graves' hyperthyroidism that later progressed to Graves' ophthalmopathy. The genes are TRBV28 and TRBJ1-2; D may be TRBD1 (5 bases). Input material: blood. The CDR3 is CASSLGSGGYGYTF. The CDR3 bases are TGTGCCAGCAGTTTAGGATCTGGGGGGTATGGCTACACCTTC.